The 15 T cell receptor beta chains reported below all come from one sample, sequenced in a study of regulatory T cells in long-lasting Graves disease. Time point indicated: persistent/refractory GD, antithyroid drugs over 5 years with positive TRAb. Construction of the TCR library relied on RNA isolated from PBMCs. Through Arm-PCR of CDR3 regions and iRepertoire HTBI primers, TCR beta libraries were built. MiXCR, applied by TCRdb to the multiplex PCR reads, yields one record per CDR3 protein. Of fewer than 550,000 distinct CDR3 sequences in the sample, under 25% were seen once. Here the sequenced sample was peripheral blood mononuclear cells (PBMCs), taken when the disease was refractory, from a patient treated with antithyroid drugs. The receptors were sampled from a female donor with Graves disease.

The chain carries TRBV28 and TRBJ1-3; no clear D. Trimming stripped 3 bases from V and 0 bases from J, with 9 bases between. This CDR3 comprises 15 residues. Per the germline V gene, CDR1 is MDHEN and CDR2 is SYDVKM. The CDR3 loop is CASSFAALSGNTIYF. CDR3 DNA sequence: TGTGCCAGCAGTTTTGCAGCACTCTCTGGAAACACCATATATTTT.

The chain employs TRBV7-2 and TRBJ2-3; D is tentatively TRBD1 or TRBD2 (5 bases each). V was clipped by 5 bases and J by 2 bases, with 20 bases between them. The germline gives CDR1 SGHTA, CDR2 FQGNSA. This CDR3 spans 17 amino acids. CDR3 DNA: TGTGCCAGCAGCCCCCTTGGGGGAACTCCTTCCACAGATACGCAGTATTTT. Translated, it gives CASSPLGGTPSTDTQYF.

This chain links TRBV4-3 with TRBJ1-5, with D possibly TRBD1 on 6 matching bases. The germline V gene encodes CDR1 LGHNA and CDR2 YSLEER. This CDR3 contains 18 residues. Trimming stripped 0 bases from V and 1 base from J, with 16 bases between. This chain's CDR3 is CASSQDPTGPSSNQPQHF. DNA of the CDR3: TGCGCCAGCAGCCAAGATCCAACAGGGCCTTCGAGCAATCAGCCCCAGCATTTT.

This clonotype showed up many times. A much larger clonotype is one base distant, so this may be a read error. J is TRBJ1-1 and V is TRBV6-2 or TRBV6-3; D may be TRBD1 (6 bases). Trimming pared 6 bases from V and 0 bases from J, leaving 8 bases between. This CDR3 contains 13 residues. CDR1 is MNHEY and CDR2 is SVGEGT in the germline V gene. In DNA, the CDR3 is TGTGCCAGCAGCTACAGGGTGAACACTGAAGCTTTCTTT. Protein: CASSYRVNTEAFF.

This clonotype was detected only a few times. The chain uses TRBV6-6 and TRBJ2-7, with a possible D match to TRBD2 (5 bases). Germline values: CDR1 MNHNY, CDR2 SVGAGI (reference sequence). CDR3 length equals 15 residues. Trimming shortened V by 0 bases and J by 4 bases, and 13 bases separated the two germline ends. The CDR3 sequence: CASSYSLEPGYEQYF. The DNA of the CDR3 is TGTGCCAGCAGTTACTCGCTGGAGCCGGGGTACGAGCAGTACTTC.

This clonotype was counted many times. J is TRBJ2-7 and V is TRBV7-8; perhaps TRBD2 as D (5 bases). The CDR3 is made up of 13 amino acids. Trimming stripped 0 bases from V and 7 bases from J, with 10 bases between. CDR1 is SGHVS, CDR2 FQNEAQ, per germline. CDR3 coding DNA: TGTGCCAGCAGCTTAGCGACCGGGGTTGAGCAGTACTTC. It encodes CASSLATGVEQYF.

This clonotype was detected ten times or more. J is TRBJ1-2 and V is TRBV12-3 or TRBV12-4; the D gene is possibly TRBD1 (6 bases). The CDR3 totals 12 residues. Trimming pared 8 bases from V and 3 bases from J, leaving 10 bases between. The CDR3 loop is CASSGAYYGYTF. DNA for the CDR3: TGTGCCAGCTCGGGGGCCTACTATGGCTACACCTTC.

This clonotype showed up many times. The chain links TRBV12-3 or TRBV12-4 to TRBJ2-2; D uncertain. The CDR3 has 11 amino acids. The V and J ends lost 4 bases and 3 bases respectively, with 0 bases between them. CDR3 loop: CASSYTGELFF. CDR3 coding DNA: TGTGCCAGCAGTTACACCGGGGAGCTGTTTTTT.

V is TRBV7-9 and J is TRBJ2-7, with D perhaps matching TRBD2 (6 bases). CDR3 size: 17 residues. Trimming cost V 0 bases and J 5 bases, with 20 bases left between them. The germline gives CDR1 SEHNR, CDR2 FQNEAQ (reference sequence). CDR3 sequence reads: CASSLASQGGGIDEQYF. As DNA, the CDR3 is TGTGCCAGCAGCTTAGCCTCTCAAGGAGGAGGGATCGACGAGCAGTACTTC.

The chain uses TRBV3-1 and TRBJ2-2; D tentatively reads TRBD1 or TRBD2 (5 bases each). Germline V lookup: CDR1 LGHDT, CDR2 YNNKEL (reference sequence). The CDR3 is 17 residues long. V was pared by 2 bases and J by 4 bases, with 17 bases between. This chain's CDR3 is CASSQSRDVESTGELFF. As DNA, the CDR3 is TGTGCCAGCAGCCAAAGTCGGGACGTGGAGTCCACCGGGGAGCTGTTTTTT.

The CDR3 DNA sequence: TGTGCCAGCAGTTTAGATCCTTTGGGGGCGCGACAGCCCCAGCATTTT. Its protein product is CASSLDPLGARQPQHF. The chain joins TRBV28 to TRBJ1-5; D is possibly TRBD1 (6 bases). Trimming took off 2 bases at V and 7 bases at J, with 18 bases between the two ends. The CDR3 has 16 residues. Per germline, CDR1 MDHEN and CDR2 SYDVKM.

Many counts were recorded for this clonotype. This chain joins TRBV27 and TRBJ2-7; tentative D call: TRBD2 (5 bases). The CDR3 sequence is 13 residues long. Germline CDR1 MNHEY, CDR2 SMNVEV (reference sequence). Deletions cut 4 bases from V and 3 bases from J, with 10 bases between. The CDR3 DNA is TGTGCCAGCAGTTGGAGAGGGTACTACGAGCAGTACTTC. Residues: CASSWRGYYEQYF.

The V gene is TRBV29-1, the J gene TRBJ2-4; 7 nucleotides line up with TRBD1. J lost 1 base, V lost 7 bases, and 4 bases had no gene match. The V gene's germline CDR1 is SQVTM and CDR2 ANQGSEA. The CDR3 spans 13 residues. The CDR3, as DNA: TGCAGCGCCACAGGGGAGGCCAAAAACATTCAGTACTTC. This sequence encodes CSATGEAKNIQYF.

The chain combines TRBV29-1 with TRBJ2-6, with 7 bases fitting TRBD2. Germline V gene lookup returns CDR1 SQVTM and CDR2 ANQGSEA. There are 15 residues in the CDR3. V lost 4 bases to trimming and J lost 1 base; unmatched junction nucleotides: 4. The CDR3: CSVVGEGSGANVLTF. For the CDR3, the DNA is TGCAGCGTTGTGGGGGAGGGGTCTGGGGCCAACGTCCTGACTTTC.

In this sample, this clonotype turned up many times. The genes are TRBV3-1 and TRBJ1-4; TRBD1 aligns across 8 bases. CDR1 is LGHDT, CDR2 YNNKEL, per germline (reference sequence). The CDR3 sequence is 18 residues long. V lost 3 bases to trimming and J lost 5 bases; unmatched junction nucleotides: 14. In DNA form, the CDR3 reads TGTGCCAGCAGCCAGAGGGGAGCAGGGGGCGGATGGAATGAAAAACTGTTTTTT. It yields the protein CASSQRGAGGGWNEKLFF.